This T cell receptor (beta chain) was recovered during a study of T cell responses to AZD1222 COVID-19 vaccine (dated by TCRdb to the early 2020s). For the wider study: AZD1222 recipients whose second dose came at about 4 weeks and those whose second dose came at about 12 weeks were combined into one group, since spike-specific TCR depth and breadth did not differ between the two schedules. Trial participants were enrolled by age into subgroups of 18-55, 56-69 and 70-plus years, and around 150, 28 and 57 TCR-sequenced participants, respectively, were included in these subgroups. TCR sequencing covered some 240 trial participants: 200 to 220 given two doses of AZD1222 and approximately 25 given two doses of MenACWY control vaccine.

Findings and caveats that apply to the study as a whole: Only five to seven AZD1222 recipients were SARS-CoV-2 seropositive at baseline, limiting conclusions about previously exposed vaccinees. CD4 TCRs associated with the vaccine covered the entire spike protein, and the dominant responses were in regions 160-218 and 743-854. Because no samples from the day 14 peak response were available, repertoires could be characterized only after the peak T cell response. Epitopes outside the regions mutated in the B.1.351 and B.1.1.7 variants were reportedly recognized by nearly half of the unique spike-specific TCRs. Participants were mostly white British, with more females than males. The authors suggested clonal diversity may have been underestimated. Spike-specific TCR breadth and depth rose significantly after two AZD1222 doses compared with day 0 and with MenACWY recipients. In the small 56-69-year group, the increase in depth fell short of significance, most likely because of low power.

Note on this clone: Its specific antigen is unknown. Per-base qualities were not stored, and no clone one base away is much larger.

The time point label corresponds to: baseline before first vaccination. Vaccinee samples were obtained from the UK trials COV001 and COV002, which included a single-blind randomized controlled phase 2/3 trial of AZD1222 (ChAdOx1 nCoV-19) in healthy adults. For TCRbeta chain sequencing, PBMC samples from trial participants were taken at day 0 and at day 28 after the second dose. CDR1 and CDR2, per the germline V gene (reference sequence), are LNHDA and SQIVND. Its CDR3 holds 16 amino acids, cysteine through phenylalanine. CDR3 DNA is the only sequence kept; it has 48 bases, read in frame from the first base. V is reduced by 3 bases and J by 0 bases, leaving a spacing of 11 bases between them. The CDR3 regions of human TCRbeta chains were analyzed by immunosequencing. The original methods were these. Repertoire TCRs were checked for matches against a reference library of SARS-CoV-2-specific TCRs that had been generated using the MIRA antigen-specificity platform. Breadth was defined as the fraction of unique TCRs that were SARS-CoV-2-associated. Depth was defined as the fraction of total T cells that were SARS-CoV-2-associated. Each spike-specific TCR was assigned to its reactive spike region and to a CD4 or CD8 class using the MIRA data. Log10-transformed breadth and depth values were compared by one-way ANOVA with Sidak's multiple comparisons tests. TCRdb took this table from immuneACCESS and kept in-frame rearrangements with V and J called. Such tables lack part of the clones; where checked against another copy, unresolved V genes explain under half of the gap, and the rest is unexplained. V, J and clone size are taken as reported in that table, and D and trimming were inferred from the DNA itself. The table for this sample lists more than 150,000 clones; 70% to 90% of them were counted only once. The ten largest clones capture roughly 6% of the sample.

The V and J genes are TRBV19 and TRBJ1-4, with the D gene too uncertain to name. This receptor was taken from an adult in good health. Sequenced here: peripheral blood, sampled on day 0 of AZD1222 vaccination. The CDR3 reads as follows: CASSIQTGATNEKLFF. The bases are TGTGCCAGTAGTATCCAGACGGGTGCAACTAATGAAAAACTGTTTTTT.